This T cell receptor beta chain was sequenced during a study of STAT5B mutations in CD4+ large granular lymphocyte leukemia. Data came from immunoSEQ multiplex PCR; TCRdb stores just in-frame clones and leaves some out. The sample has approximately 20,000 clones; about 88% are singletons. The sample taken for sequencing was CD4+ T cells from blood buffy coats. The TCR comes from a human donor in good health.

The CDR3 loop is CATSSPGDGGSGANVLTF. CDR3 coding DNA: TGTGCCACCAGCAGCCCCGGGGACGGCGGCTCTGGGGCCAACGTCCTGACTTTC. This chain links TRBV15 with TRBJ2-6; D tentatively reads TRBD1 or TRBD2 (5 bases each). V gave up 3 bases and J gave up 0 bases, with 15 bases separating them. The germline gives CDR1 LNHNV, CDR2 YYDKDF (reference sequence). The CDR3 has 18 amino acids.